Included here is one TCR beta chain sequence, with context. Its cognate antigen has yet to be identified. No much larger clonotype is one base removed from it; base qualities were not supplied. The sample originates from a study of T cells in Graves' hyperthyroidism and ophthalmopathy (dated by TCRdb to the late 2010s). Background for the entire study: Peripheral blood was sampled at the time of initial diagnosis, prior to any treatment. Prospective prediction of ophthalmopathy was tested in an independent validation cohort consisting of about 19 hyperthyroidism patients and more than 15 patients who later progressed to ophthalmopathy. In addition, the study compared T-cell repertoires in thyroid tissue and in blood from about 6 Graves' hyperthyroidism patients. The paper reports TCR Vbeta CDR3 sequencing of some 140 peripheral blood samples: under 45 ophthalmopathy, approximately 74 hyperthyroidism and approximately 17 progressor patients. After blood sampling, hyperthyroidism patients were treated with methimazole at a starting dose of 30 mg daily, and ophthalmopathy patients were treated with high-dose intravenous methylprednisolone. TCR V-J signatures able to tell the groups apart were searched for in a discovery cohort of around 95 patients, of whom about 40 had Graves' ophthalmopathy and 57 had stable Graves' hyperthyroidism. The 95 to 100 discovery patients were divided at random into training and test sets in a 7:3 ratio. Study-level results and caveats: Sample size was not statistically predetermined, and investigators were not blinded to group allocation. Blood samples also contained most of the expanded thyroid clonotypes (frequency above 0.001), which suggests that blood repertoires may reflect thyroid immune responses. A model built on a 13 V-J signature distinguished ophthalmopathy from stable hyperthyroidism, reaching 85% to 90% sensitivity and 81.08% specificity in cross-validation and 80%/75% in testing. In validation, the model predicted progression to ophthalmopathy with around 71% sensitivity and less than 80% specificity, a median of about 6 months before onset.

Stable Graves' hyperthyroidism was defined as no progression to ophthalmopathy during 18 months of follow-up. Hyperthyroidism patients were aged 18 to 65 years and newly diagnosed, with disease duration of less than 2 months. The study excluded patients with uncontrolled infections, other autoimmune diseases, pregnancy or lactation. Diagnoses were based on clinical symptoms, serum thyroxine and TRAb, thyroid ultrasound and orbital computed tomography. Ficoll-Paque density gradient centrifugation was used to isolate PBMCs from approximately 10 ml of fresh peripheral blood. Total RNA was extracted with Trizol reagent, and quality was checked on an Agilent 2100 Bioanalyzer. The V and J ends are trimmed by 4 bases and 6 bases, leaving 19 bases between them. Inclusive of the bounding cysteine and phenylalanine, the CDR3 is 17 residues long. Of all the DNA, just the CDR3 is kept, 51 bases in frame from base 1. The germline V gene sets CDR1 to SGHAT and CDR2 to FQNNGV.

The TCR beta CDR3 regions were amplified from RNA transcripts. For the first round of RT-PCR on the TCR CDR3, the HTBI primer set was used together with the Qiagen OneStep RT-PCR kit. The libraries were constructed in a second round of multiplex PCR and then size-selected and purified. The libraries were sequenced on an Illumina HiSeq2000 using paired-end 100 bp reads. On the authors' methods: SOAPnuke was used to process the raw data, throwing out any read that contained adapters or uncalled bases, had a mean Phred below 15, or lacked an exact constant-primer or identifier match. High-quality paired reads were merged with COPE v1.2.5, and unique nucleotide sequences were defined as clonotypes. MiTCR v1.1 was used to align the clonotypes against IMGT TRBV, TRBD and TRBJ reference segments. Analysis was restricted to V-J combinations with a frequency above 0.0001, which covered 99% to 99.2% of repertoires. A TCS score was defined as the ratio between F50 (clonal expansion) and ExV (chaos), using BLOSUM62-based TCRdist between CDR3 peptides within each V-J. Welch's t-statistics and random forest reduced around 520 V-J features to 10 to 15, which were used in a naive Bayes classifier (R e1071). TCRdb reanalyzed the raw reads on its own, using fastp at Q25 for trimming and MiXCR for clone calling, and kept in-frame beta chains. Rows with one shared CDR3 protein collapse into an entry with the most common genes and DNA. TCRdb, not the original authors, processed these V and J calls. Present in this sample are under 650,000 distinct CDR3 sequences, 15% to 20% of which were seen just once. Around 3.9% of the sample belongs to the ten largest clones.

Material: blood. Recombination connected TRBV11-2 to TRBJ1-6, and the D gene may be TRBD1, 6 bases matching. This TCR came from a young woman with Graves' hyperthyroidism. The DNA sequence follows: TGTGCCAGCAGCTCGACTACAGGGCCCCTGCGTAATTCACCCCTCCACTTT. The resulting protein is CASSSTTGPLRNSPLHF.